Listed below are T cell receptor beta chains from one sample, sequenced in a study of blood T cells in healthy people across ages. Each CDR3 protein is one row after TCRdb ran MiXCR on the 5' RACE reads. The sample lists 730,000 or so distinct CDR3 sequences; about 43% were seen once. The sequenced sample was blood. Receptors were obtained from a man of 80 years or more in good health. CDR3s leave out the opening cysteine and the closing phenylalanine or tryptophan. Some rows mark clone size as missing; the rest say once, few, many or name a class of expanded clone.

v_call: TRBV20-1; clone_size: -; cdr3_aa: SAPSGTGEQY
v_call: TRBV10-3; clone_size: -; cdr3_aa: AFSGDRDYSNNEQF
v_call: TRBV27; clone_size: -; cdr3_aa: ASTRLYENTEAF
v_call: TRBV7-3; clone_size: -; cdr3_aa: ASSTGTSGPTGELF
v_call: TRBV20-1; clone_size: few; cdr3_aa: SARDPGRTSGSNEQF
v_call: TRBV27; clone_size: -; cdr3_aa: ASSLLAQVTTEAF
v_call: TRBV6-5; clone_size: -; cdr3_aa: ASSYSRGLAGGRETQY
v_call: TRBV20-1; clone_size: -; cdr3_aa: SVGQGVLGEQY
v_call: TRBV6-5; clone_size: -; cdr3_aa: ASSYSYQETQY
v_call: TRBV3-1; clone_size: few; cdr3_aa: ASSQGPRGLTDTQY
v_call: TRBV4-3; clone_size: many; cdr3_aa: ASRRTSATYEQY
v_call: TRBV9; clone_size: few; cdr3_aa: ASSVESQETQY
v_call: TRBV7-2; clone_size: -; cdr3_aa: ASSLGDPDLYEQY
v_call: TRBV5-1; clone_size: -; cdr3_aa: ASSGPSDTQY
v_call: TRBV27; clone_size: -; cdr3_aa: ASARTGELF
v_call: TRBV6-2/TRBV6-3; clone_size: many; cdr3_aa: ATSTRVGYNEQF
v_call: TRBV12-3/TRBV12-4; clone_size: many; cdr3_aa: ASSRTGIETQY
v_call: TRBV20-1; clone_size: -; cdr3_aa: SAPADRTNSPLH
v_call: TRBV5-1; clone_size: -; cdr3_aa: ASSATLATDTQY
v_call: TRBV12-3/TRBV12-4; clone_size: few; cdr3_aa: ASSVSWGNEQF
v_call: TRBV4-2; clone_size: -; cdr3_aa: ASSQDKATKDEQY
v_call: TRBV5-5; clone_size: -; cdr3_aa: ASRLGQGAGYGYT
v_call: TRBV6-2/TRBV6-3; clone_size: many; cdr3_aa: ASSYSRVGLAGGTYEQY
v_call: TRBV9; clone_size: few; cdr3_aa: ASSAAGLYEQY
v_call: TRBV4-2; clone_size: -; cdr3_aa: ASSPGLGGGRPTDTQY
v_call: TRBV6-6; clone_size: few; cdr3_aa: ASTTGFTEAF
v_call: TRBV20-1; clone_size: few; cdr3_aa: SAGQPSGANVLT
v_call: TRBV5-1; clone_size: -; cdr3_aa: ASSPLVPETQY
v_call: TRBV20-1; clone_size: few; cdr3_aa: SAPRSGTASSYEQY
v_call: TRBV18; clone_size: -; cdr3_aa: ASSPLKLAGGRSNEQF
v_call: TRBV7-2; clone_size: few; cdr3_aa: ASSLMRRGADTQY
v_call: TRBV5-1; clone_size: -; cdr3_aa: ASSLGGRGGTEAF
v_call: TRBV12-3/TRBV12-4; clone_size: few; cdr3_aa: ASSSQFGGADNEQF
v_call: TRBV29-1; clone_size: -; cdr3_aa: SIRDTYTEAF
v_call: TRBV11-2; clone_size: -; cdr3_aa: ASSSGQTYNSPLH
v_call: TRBV6-2/TRBV6-3; clone_size: -; cdr3_aa: ASSSHRANEQF
v_call: TRBV28; clone_size: many; cdr3_aa: ASSRASGGAQETQY
v_call: TRBV6-2/TRBV6-3; clone_size: -; cdr3_aa: ASSYGGVQNSPLH
v_call: TRBV12-3/TRBV12-4; clone_size: -; cdr3_aa: ASSYSDGNNEQF
v_call: TRBV11-2; clone_size: -; cdr3_aa: ASSLQQDNEQF
v_call: TRBV6-2/TRBV6-3; clone_size: -; cdr3_aa: ASSPQLAGEYNEQF
v_call: TRBV7-9; clone_size: -; cdr3_aa: ASSLGYGNEQF
v_call: TRBV7-8; clone_size: -; cdr3_aa: ASSPSSLPYNEQF
v_call: TRBV6-2/TRBV6-3; clone_size: -; cdr3_aa: ASSVLPGGAGEQY
v_call: TRBV4-3; clone_size: -; cdr3_aa: ASSQDRGIVSGANVLT
v_call: TRBV7-9; clone_size: few; cdr3_aa: ASSPRTGEVSGANVPT
v_call: TRBV9; clone_size: -; cdr3_aa: ASSVTGAYGYT
v_call: TRBV29-1; clone_size: -; cdr3_aa: SAVVARADTQY
v_call: TRBV20-1; clone_size: -; cdr3_aa: SAVGGAGTDTQY
v_call: TRBV12-3/TRBV12-4; clone_size: -; cdr3_aa: ASSFNPTGRDEQY
v_call: TRBV28; clone_size: -; cdr3_aa: ASRGAGPLSTEAF
v_call: TRBV15; clone_size: -; cdr3_aa: ATSSWGQPQH
v_call: TRBV30; clone_size: -; cdr3_aa: AWSPTGTSTLAKNIQY
v_call: TRBV7-8; clone_size: -; cdr3_aa: ASIPLTGDEQY
v_call: TRBV7-7; clone_size: -; cdr3_aa: ASSRKAGSTDTQY
v_call: TRBV20-1; clone_size: few; cdr3_aa: SARDSSSLGHNEQF
v_call: TRBV7-2; clone_size: many; cdr3_aa: ASSSDRGPDTQY